This T cell receptor (beta chain) was recovered during a study of blood T cell repertoires in COVID-19. The wider study: The United States, Italy and Spain were the sources of the acute and convalescent COVID-19 samples. The analysed material was cDNA or gDNA that came from T cells, B-cell-depleted T cells, or PBMCs.

Original analysis: Estimates of nucleated cell counts were drawn from the amplification of reference gene primers. The data were produced by immunoSEQ multiplex PCR, yet TCRdb's version contains in-frame clones alone and is incomplete. The V and J calls and the clone size are those of that table, but D and trimming were determined from the DNA. The sample lists about 300,000 clones; roughly 86% were seen once. Germline assignment: CDR1 MGHDK and CDR2 SYGVNS. The V and J ends lost 5 bases and 3 bases, in that order; junction bases with no gene match: 6. CDR3 size: 16 residues. This clone appeared once.

This clonotype originated in a woman aged 50 to 60 with acute or convalescent COVID-19. This chain connects TRBV25-1 to TRBJ2-6; 8 bases align to TRBD1. The sequenced sample was peripheral blood. In DNA form, the CDR3 reads TGTGCCAGCAGTCGGCAGGGGGCGCTTGGGGCCAACGTCCTGACTTTC. Amino acids: CASSRQGALGANVLTF.